This T cell receptor beta chain was obtained from a study of cytomegalovirus exposure and HLA in healthy donors. Germline trimming cut 6 bases from V and 2 bases from J; bases unmatched to any gene: 8. The V gene's germline CDR1 is SGHTA and CDR2 FQGTGA. This CDR3 has 15 amino acids. Use of 60 Vbeta and 13 Jbeta primers characterized the PCR. Sequencing was performed with immunoSEQ multiplex PCR; in TCRdb, only in-frame clones are kept and a portion is missing. The sample records 160,000 or so clones, 80% to 90% being singletons. This clone was detected a few times. The antigen remains undetermined. Whole-study results and caveats: The majority of TCR sequences were rare, yet some public TCRs appeared in many donors. V segments that were indistinguishable, TRBV6-2 and TRBV6-3 among them, were omitted from analysis. Researchers reported in a later analysis that a missense DCLRE1C variant was tied to TCR beta V- and J-gene trimming.

The sequenced sample consisted of PBMCs. The clonotype originates from a woman in her thirties in good health and CMV-seropositive. The rearrangement links TRBV7-3 to TRBJ2-3; 7 bases align to TRBD1. The CDR3 loop is CASSYRTGYTDTQYF. In DNA, the CDR3 is TGTGCCAGCAGTTACAGGACAGGTTACACAGATACGCAGTATTTT.